The rows below give T cell receptor beta chains drawn from one sample of a study of T cells in Graves' hyperthyroidism and ophthalmopathy. Each CDR3 protein gets one entry after TCRdb re-called the multiplex PCR reads with MiXCR. The sample yields roughly 420,000 distinct CDR3 sequences, about a sixth seen once. The material sequenced was blood. The receptors here all came from a woman under 30 with Graves' hyperthyroidism. CDR3s include the opening cysteine and the closing phenylalanine or tryptophan. The D gene is left open where the match is weak. The size of a clone is reported for some rows only, either as once, few or many, or as a class for expanded clones.

>TRBV19|-|TRBJ2-2|-
CASSTTGFTGELFF
TGTGCCAGTAGTACCACAGGATTCACCGGGGAGCTGTTTTTT
>TRBV27|-|TRBJ1-4|-
CASSVRTEGEKLFF
TGTGCCAGCAGTGTGAGGACAGAGGGCGAAAAACTGTTTTTT
>TRBV29-1|TRBD1|TRBJ1-1|-
CSGGTGVNTEASF
TGCAGCGGAGGGACAGGCGTTAACACTGAAGCTTCCTTT
>TRBV12-3/TRBV12-4|TRBD2|TRBJ2-1|many
CASRGLAGGPSSYNEQFF
TGTGCCAGCAGGGGACTAGCGGGAGGTCCAAGCTCCTACAATGAGCAGTTCTTC
>TRBV29-1|TRBD2|TRBJ2-1|few
CSVEDKASGSASSYNEQFF
TGCAGCGTTGAAGATAAGGCTAGCGGGAGTGCTAGCTCCTACAATGAGCAGTTCTTC
>TRBV2|-|TRBJ2-7|many
CASSENPINEQYF
TGTGCCAGCAGTGAGAACCCCATCAACGAGCAGTACTTC
>TRBV11-1|TRBD2|TRBJ2-3|many
CASSHGLAEDTDTQYF
TGTGCCAGCAGCCACGGACTAGCGGAGGACACAGATACGCAGTATTTT
>TRBV20-1|-|TRBJ2-1|-
CSATSRGNEQFF
TGCAGTGCTACCAGCCGCGGGAATGAGCAGTTCTTC
>TRBV20-1|-|TRBJ2-3|many
CSARVDSTDTQYF
TGCAGTGCTAGAGTGGACTCCACAGATACGCAGTATTTT
>TRBV18|-|TRBJ2-4|-
CASSPRGDWAIQYF
TGTGCCAGCTCACCACGGGGGGATTGGGCCATTCAGTACTTC
>TRBV2|TRBD2|TRBJ2-1|many
CASSEAGLAGGSTYNEQFF
TGTGCCAGCAGTGAAGCGGGACTAGCGGGGGGGAGTACCTACAATGAGCAGTTCTTC
>TRBV12-3/TRBV12-4|TRBD2|TRBJ2-3|many
CASSLGLAGVTDTQYF
TGTGCCAGCAGTTTAGGACTAGCGGGCGTCACAGATACGCAGTATTTT
>TRBV2|-|TRBJ2-7|many
CASIPDGAYEQYF
TGTGCCAGCATCCCGGACGGAGCCTACGAGCAGTACTTC
>TRBV6-1|-|TRBJ2-7|few
CASGPGQTYEQYF
TGTGCCAGCGGCCCGGGACAAACCTACGAGCAGTACTTC
>TRBV5-4|-|TRBJ2-6|few
CASSFVGSGANVLTF
TGTGCCAGCAGCTTCGTGGGCTCTGGGGCCAACGTCCTGACTTTC
>TRBV5-1|-|TRBJ2-3|-
CASSSGDGAPTQYF
TGCGCCAGCAGCTCTGGGGACGGGGCACCTACGCAGTATTTT
>TRBV10-2|-|TRBJ1-2|many
CASRDGQLRGYTF
TGCGCCAGCAGAGATGGACAGCTAAGGGGCTACACCTTC
>TRBV5-1|-|TRBJ1-6|-
CASSPHVMDNSPLHF
TGCGCCAGCAGCCCACACGTCATGGATAATTCACCCCTCCACTTT
>TRBV11-2|-|TRBJ1-4|few
CASSFGQTNEKLSF
TGTGCCAGTAGCTTTGGACAGACTAATGAAAAACTGTCTTTT
>TRBV5-1|-|TRBJ2-1|-
CASSLDSGTSYNEQFF
TGCGCCAGCAGCTTGGACTCGGGGACCTCCTACAATGAGCAGTTCTTC
>TRBV25-1|TRBD1|TRBJ2-7|-
CASSESGQIGEQYF
TGTGCCAGCAGTGAGTCGGGACAGATCGGCGAGCAGTACTTC
>TRBV12-3/TRBV12-4|TRBD1|TRBJ1-1|many
CATSEQGAGGTEAFF
TGTGCCACAAGCGAACAGGGGGCGGGAGGGACTGAAGCTTTCTTT
>TRBV7-9|-|TRBJ1-2|few
CASSLGRALNYGYTF
TGTGCCAGCAGCTTAGGCAGGGCTCTGAACTATGGCTACACCTTC
>TRBV10-1|-|TRBJ2-5|-
CASSEGGQLQETQYF
TGCGCCAGCAGTGAGGGGGGCCAACTCCAAGAGACCCAGTACTTC
>TRBV11-2|-|TRBJ2-3|many
CASSAFGGTDTQYF
TGTGCCAGCAGCGCCTTCGGGGGTACAGATACGCAGTATTTT
>TRBV5-1|TRBD1|TRBJ2-1|few
CASSQVNTGQRVF
TGCGCCAGCAGCCAAGTGAATACGGGACAGAGAGTTTTC
>TRBV7-9|-|TRBJ1-1|-
CASRGTDGEAFF
TGTGCCAGCAGGGGAACGGACGGTGAAGCTTTCTTT
>TRBV2|TRBD1|TRBJ1-5|many
CASRRQGASQPQHF
TGTGCCAGTCGCAGACAGGGGGCATCTCAGCCCCAGCATTTT
>TRBV6-1|-|TRBJ1-6|many
CASSPKWGRVGNSPLHF
TGTGCCAGCAGTCCAAAGTGGGGCAGGGTCGGTAATTCACCCCTCCACTTT
>TRBV20-1|TRBD1|TRBJ2-7|many
CSARAMDRSTYEQYF
TGCAGTGCTAGGGCTATGGACAGGAGTACCTACGAGCAGTACTTC
>TRBV30|-|TRBJ2-1|many
CAWSGGRAYNEQFF
TGTGCCTGGAGCGGCGGGCGGGCGTACAATGAGCAGTTCTTC
>TRBV28|-|TRBJ2-7|few
CASLRETLDYEQYF
TGTGCCAGCCTCCGGGAGACGCTAGACTACGAGCAGTACTTC
>TRBV2|TRBD2|TRBJ2-5|-
CASRGGRYGKETQYF
TGTGCCAGCAGGGGGGGGAGATACGGAAAAGAGACCCAGTACTTC
>TRBV5-1|-|TRBJ2-1|many
CASSLDGGPGNEQFF
TGCGCCAGCAGCTTGGATGGGGGGCCGGGGAATGAGCAGTTCTTC
>TRBV12-3/TRBV12-4|TRBD2|TRBJ2-4|-
CASSGGGSSGRALDIQYF
TGTGCCAGCAGTGGGGGGGGTTCTAGCGGGAGGGCCCTCGACATTCAGTACTTC
>TRBV11-2|-|TRBJ1-3|many
CASSLDRLSGNTIYF
TGTGCCAGCAGCTTAGACCGGTTATCTGGAAACACCATATATTTT
>TRBV7-6|TRBD2|TRBJ2-1|-
CASTSGTSRNEQFF
TGTGCCAGCACCTCCGGGACTAGCCGCAATGAGCAGTTCTTC
>TRBV27|-|TRBJ1-4|many
CASSFRFREKLFF
TGTGCCAGCAGTTTTCGCTTCAGGGAAAAACTGTTTTTT
>TRBV15|-|TRBJ2-1|few
CATSRKKESYNEQFF
TGTGCCACCAGCAGGAAAAAGGAGTCCTACAATGAGCAGTTCTTC
>TRBV3-1|-|TRBJ1-5|-
CASSQAGAPNRPQHF
TGTGCCAGCAGCCAAGCGGGGGCACCCAATCGGCCCCAGCATTTT
>TRBV28|TRBD1|TRBJ2-7|-
CASSPQGAVYEQYF
TGTGCCAGCAGTCCTCAGGGGGCCGTCTACGAGCAGTACTTC
>TRBV6-6|-|TRBJ2-7|many
CASSYSATVHEQYF
TGTGCCAGCAGTTACTCAGCGACAGTCCACGAGCAGTACTTC
>TRBV6-1|-|TRBJ1-4|many
CASSELWPDEKLFF
TGTGCCAGCAGTGAGCTATGGCCGGACGAAAAACTGTTTTTT
>TRBV24-1|TRBD2|TRBJ2-1|many
CATSDRSGRAGNEQFF
TGTGCCACCAGTGACCGTAGCGGGAGGGCCGGGAATGAGCAGTTCTTC
>TRBV18|TRBD1|TRBJ2-5|many
CASQAGTGRETQYF
TGTGCCAGCCAAGCCGGGACAGGGCGAGAGACCCAGTACTTC
>TRBV30|-|TRBJ2-7|few
CAWTASDSNEQYF
TGTGCCTGGACGGCATCGGATAGCAACGAGCAGTACTTC
>TRBV2|-|TRBJ2-5|many
CASSEAARATQYF
TGTGCCAGCAGTGAAGCGGCTCGGGCGACCCAGTACTTC
>TRBV12-3/TRBV12-4|TRBD2|TRBJ2-7|-
CASSPLAGGLNLNYRQYF
TGTGCCAGCAGTCCACTAGCGGGGGGCCTGAACCTTAACTACCGGCAGTACTTC
>TRBV11-1|-|TRBJ2-1|-
CASSLAVTGLNEQFF
TGTGCCAGCAGCCTTGCAGTAACGGGGCTGAATGAGCAGTTCTTC
>TRBV24-1|-|TRBJ1-2|many
CATSEGTRTYGYTF
TGTGCCACCAGTGAGGGGACGAGGACATATGGCTACACCTTC
>TRBV14|-|TRBJ1-2|many
CASSRARGEGYTF
TGTGCCAGCAGCCGAGCTAGGGGGGAAGGCTACACCTTC
>TRBV20-1|-|TRBJ2-3|-
CSARDPSGTVDTQYF
TGCAGTGCTAGAGATCCCTCGGGGACGGTAGATACGCAGTATTTT
>TRBV10-3|-|TRBJ2-7|-
CAISQGIGSYEQYF
TGTGCCATCAGCCAGGGTATTGGGTCCTACGAGCAGTACTTC
>TRBV10-3|TRBD2|TRBJ2-5|many
CAIGREETQYF
TGTGCCATCGGGAGGGAAGAGACCCAGTACTTC
>TRBV11-3|-|TRBJ1-6|many
CASSLRFDNSPLHF
TGTGCCAGCAGCTTAAGGTTCGATAATTCACCCCTCCACTTT
>TRBV7-3|-|TRBJ2-2|-
CASSSPRGGTGELFF
TGTGCCAGCAGCTCGCCCAGGGGGGGGACCGGGGAGCTGTTTTTT
>TRBV19|-|TRBJ1-2|few
CASSAASLDSYSPYGYTF
TGTGCCAGTAGTGCCGCCTCTCTCGACAGCTATAGCCCTTATGGCTACACCTTC